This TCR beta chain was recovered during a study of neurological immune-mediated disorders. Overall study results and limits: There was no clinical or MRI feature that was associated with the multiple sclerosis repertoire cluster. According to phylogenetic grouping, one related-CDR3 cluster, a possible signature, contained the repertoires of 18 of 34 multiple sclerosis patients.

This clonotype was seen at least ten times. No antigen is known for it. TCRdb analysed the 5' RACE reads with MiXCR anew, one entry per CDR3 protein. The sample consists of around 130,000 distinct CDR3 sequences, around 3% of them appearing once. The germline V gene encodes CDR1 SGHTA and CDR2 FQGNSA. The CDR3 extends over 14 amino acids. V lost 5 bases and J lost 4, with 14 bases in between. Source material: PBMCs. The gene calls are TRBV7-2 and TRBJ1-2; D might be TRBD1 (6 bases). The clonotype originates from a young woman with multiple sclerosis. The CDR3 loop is CASSLGGQLYGYTF. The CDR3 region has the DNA TGTGCCAGCAGCCTCGGCGGACAGCTCTATGGCTACACCTTC.